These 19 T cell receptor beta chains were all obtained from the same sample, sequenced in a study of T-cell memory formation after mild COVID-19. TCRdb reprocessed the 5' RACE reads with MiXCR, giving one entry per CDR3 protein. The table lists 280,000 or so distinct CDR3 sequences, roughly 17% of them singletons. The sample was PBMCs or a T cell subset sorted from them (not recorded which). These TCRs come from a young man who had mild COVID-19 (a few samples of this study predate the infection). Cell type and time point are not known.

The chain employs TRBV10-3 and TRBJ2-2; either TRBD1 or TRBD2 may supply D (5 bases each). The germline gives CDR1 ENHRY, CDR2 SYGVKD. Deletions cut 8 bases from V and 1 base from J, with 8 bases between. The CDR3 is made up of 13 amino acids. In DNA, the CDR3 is TGTGCCATCGGGGGTTTGAACACCGGGGAGCTGTTTTTT. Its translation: CAIGGLNTGELFF.

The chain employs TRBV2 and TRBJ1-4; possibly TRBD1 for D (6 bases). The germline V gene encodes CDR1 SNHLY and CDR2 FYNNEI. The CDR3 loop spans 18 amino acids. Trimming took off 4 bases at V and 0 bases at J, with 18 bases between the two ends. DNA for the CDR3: TGTGCCAGCAGTGCTTGGACTGCAGCAGGGGCAACTAATGAAAAACTGTTTTTT. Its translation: CASSAWTAAGATNEKLFF.

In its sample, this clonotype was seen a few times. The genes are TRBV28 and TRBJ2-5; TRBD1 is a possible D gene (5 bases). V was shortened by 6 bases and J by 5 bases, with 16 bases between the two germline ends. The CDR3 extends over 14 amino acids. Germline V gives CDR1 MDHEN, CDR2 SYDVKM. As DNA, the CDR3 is TGTGCCAGCAGGGCAAGTGGGGCCCGGGAGACCCAGTACTTC. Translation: CASRASGARETQYF.

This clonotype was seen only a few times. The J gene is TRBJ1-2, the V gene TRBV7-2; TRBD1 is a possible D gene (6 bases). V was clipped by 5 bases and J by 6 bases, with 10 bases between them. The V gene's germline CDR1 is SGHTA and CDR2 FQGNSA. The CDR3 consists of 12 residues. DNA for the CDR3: TGTGCCAGCAGCAGAGGACAGAATGGCTACACCTTC. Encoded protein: CASSRGQNGYTF.

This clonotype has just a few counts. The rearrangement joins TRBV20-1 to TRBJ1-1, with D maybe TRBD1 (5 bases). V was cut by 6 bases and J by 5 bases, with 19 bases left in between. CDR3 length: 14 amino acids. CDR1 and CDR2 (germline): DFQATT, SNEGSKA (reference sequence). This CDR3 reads CSAKQGKKGTEAFF. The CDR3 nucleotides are TGCAGTGCAAAGCAGGGAAAGAAGGGAACTGAAGCTTTCTTT.

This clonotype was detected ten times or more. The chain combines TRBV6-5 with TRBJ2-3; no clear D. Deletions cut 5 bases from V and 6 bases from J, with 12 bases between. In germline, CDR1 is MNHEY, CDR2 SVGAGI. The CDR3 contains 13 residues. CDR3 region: CASSHIRQDTQYF. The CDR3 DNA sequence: TGTGCCAGCAGTCACATACGGCAGGATACGCAGTATTTT.

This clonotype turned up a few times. Written as DNA, the CDR3 is TGTGCCAGCACCACCGACAGTCCGCAGTTCTTC. Translating gives CASTTDSPQFF. This chain joins TRBV2 and TRBJ2-1; maybe TRBD1 (5 bases). The length of the CDR3 is 11 residues. CDR1 is SNHLY and CDR2 is FYNNEI in the germline V gene. Trimming took 7 bases from V and 12 from J, leaving 13 bases between them.

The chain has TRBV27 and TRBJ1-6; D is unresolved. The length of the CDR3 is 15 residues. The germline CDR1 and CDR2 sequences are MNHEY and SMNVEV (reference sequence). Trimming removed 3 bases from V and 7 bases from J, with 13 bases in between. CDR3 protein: CASSFGLRLNSPLHF. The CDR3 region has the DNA TGTGCCAGCAGTTTCGGGTTGAGGTTAAATTCACCCCTCCACTTT.

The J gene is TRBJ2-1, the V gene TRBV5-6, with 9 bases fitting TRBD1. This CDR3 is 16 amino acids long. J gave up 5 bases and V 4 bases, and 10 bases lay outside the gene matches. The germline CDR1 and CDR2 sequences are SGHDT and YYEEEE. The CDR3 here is CASSTLQGAIDNEQFF. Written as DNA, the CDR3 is TGTGCCAGCAGCACCTTACAGGGGGCAATCGACAATGAGCAGTTCTTC.

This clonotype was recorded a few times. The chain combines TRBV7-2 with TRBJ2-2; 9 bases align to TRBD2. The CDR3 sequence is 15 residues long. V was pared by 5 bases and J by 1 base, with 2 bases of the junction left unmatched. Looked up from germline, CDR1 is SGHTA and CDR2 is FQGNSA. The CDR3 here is CASSQLAGNTGELFF. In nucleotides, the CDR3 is TGTGCCAGCAGCCAACTAGCGGGGAACACCGGGGAGCTGTTTTTT. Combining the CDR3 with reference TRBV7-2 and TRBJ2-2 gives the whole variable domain GAGVSQSPSNKVTEKGKDVELRCDPISGHTALYWYRQSLGQGLEFLIYFQGNSAPDKSGLPSDRFSAERTGGSVSTLTIQRTQQEDSAVYLCASSQLAGNTGELFFGEGSRLTVL.

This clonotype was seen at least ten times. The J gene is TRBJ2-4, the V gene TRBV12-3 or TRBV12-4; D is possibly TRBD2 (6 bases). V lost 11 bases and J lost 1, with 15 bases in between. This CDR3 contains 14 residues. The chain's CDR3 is CASSEGPAKNIQYF. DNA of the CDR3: TGTGCCTCCTCGGAGGGGCCCGCCAAAAACATTCAGTACTTC.

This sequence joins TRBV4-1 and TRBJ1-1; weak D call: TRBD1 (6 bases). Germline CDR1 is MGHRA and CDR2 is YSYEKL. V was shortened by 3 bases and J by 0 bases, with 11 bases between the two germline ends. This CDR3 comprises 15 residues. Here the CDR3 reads CASSQQGHLNTEAFF. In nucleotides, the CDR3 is TGCGCCAGCAGCCAGCAGGGACACTTGAACACTGAAGCTTTCTTT.

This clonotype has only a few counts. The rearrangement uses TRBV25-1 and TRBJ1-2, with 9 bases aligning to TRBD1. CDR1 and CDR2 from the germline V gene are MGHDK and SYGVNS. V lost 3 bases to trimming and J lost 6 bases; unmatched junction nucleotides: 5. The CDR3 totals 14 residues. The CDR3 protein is CASSDPRTGDGYTF. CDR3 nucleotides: TGTGCCAGCAGTGATCCCCGGACAGGGGATGGCTACACCTTC.

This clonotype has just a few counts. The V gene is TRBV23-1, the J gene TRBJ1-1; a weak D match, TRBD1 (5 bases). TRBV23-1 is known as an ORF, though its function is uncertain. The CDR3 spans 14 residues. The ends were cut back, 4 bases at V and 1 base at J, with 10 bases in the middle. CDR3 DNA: TGCGCCAGCAGTCGGGGGACGCCGAACACTGAAGCTTTCTTT. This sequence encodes CASSRGTPNTEAFF.

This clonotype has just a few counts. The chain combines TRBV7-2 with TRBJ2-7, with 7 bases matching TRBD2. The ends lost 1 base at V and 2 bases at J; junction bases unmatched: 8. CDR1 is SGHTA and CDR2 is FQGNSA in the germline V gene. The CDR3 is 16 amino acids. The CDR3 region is CASSLGGASGPYEQYF. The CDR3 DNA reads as TGTGCCAGCAGCTTAGGGGGCGCTAGCGGACCCTACGAGCAGTACTTC.

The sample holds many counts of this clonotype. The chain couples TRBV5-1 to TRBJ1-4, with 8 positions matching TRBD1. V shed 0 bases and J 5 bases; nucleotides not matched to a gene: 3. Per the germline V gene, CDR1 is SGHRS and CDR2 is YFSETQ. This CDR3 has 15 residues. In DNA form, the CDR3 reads TGCGCCAGCAGCTTGGGACAGGGGAGCAATGAAAAACTGTTTTTT. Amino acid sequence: CASSLGQGSNEKLFF.

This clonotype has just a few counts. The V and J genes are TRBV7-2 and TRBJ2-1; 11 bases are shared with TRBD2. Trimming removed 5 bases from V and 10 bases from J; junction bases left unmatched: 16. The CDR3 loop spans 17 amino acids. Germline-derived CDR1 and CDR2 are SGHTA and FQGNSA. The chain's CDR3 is CASSLSSGGADLREQFF. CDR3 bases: TGTGCCAGCAGCCTTAGTAGCGGGGGGGCGGATCTCCGCGAGCAGTTCTTC.

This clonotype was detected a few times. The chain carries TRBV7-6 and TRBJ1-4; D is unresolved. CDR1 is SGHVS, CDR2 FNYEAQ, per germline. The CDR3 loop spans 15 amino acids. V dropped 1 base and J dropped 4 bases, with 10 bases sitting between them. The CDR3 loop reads CASSLGNRDNEKLFF. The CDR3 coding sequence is TGTGCCAGCAGCTTAGGAAACCGGGATAATGAAAAACTGTTTTTT. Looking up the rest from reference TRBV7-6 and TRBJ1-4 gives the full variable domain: GAGVSQSPRYKVTKRGQDVALRCDPISGHVSLYWYRQALGQGPEFLTYFNYEAQQDKSGLPNDRFSAERPEGSISTLTIQRTEQRDSAMYRCASSLGNRDNEKLFFGSGTQLSVL.

The CDR3 here is CSAVGPNSDTQYF. The CDR3 DNA sequence: TGCAGTGCTGTGGGCCCGAATTCAGATACGCAGTATTTT. This chain connects TRBV20-1 to TRBJ2-3; D unclear. The ends were cut back, 5 bases at V and 4 bases at J, with 13 bases in the middle. The CDR3 loop spans 13 amino acids. Germline V gene lookup returns CDR1 DFQATT and CDR2 SNEGSKA (reference sequence).